Sequencing of this T cell receptor beta chain was carried out in a study of OX40 agonist ivuxolimab in advanced cancers. Study-wide background: People who had prior anti-PD-1, anti-PD-L1 or anti-CTLA-4 therapy could take part, and approximately 44% had some. Findings and caveats of the study: No determination was made of the antigen specificity of the expanded peripheral T cells.

Produced via immunoSEQ multiplex PCR; TCRdb's table is partial and in-frame only. The table has some 25,000 clones, around 86% seen once; the top ten hold over 13%. Remarks on this clone: Its antigen is still unknown.

Autoimmune disease history or systemic immunosuppression meant exclusion. The CDR3 has 11 residues. With 7 bases removed from V and 4 bases from J, the gap between germline ends came to 6 bases. CDR1 is LNHNV and CDR2 is YYDKDF in the germline V gene (reference sequence). The sequence derives from an adult with an advanced solid tumor such as melanoma, head and neck, liver or kidney cancer. The genes are TRBV15 and TRBJ2-3, with no clear D. Material: CD4+ or CD8+ T cells sorted from blood, obtained in a trial of the OX40 agonist ivuxolimab. The DNA for the CDR3 is TGTGCCACCATGGTAGCAGATACGCAGTATTTT. It is translated as CATMVADTQYF.